This T cell receptor (beta chain) was observed in a study of Ad26.COV2.S vaccination and SARS-CoV-2 variants (dated by TCRdb to about 2021). Background on the whole study: Donors in the vaccine arm were drawn from COV1001, a multicentre, randomized, double-blind, placebo-controlled phase I-IIa trial testing Ad26.COV2.S in healthy adults. Ad26.COV2.S was given intramuscularly at 5x10^10 or 1x10^11 viral particles, as a single shot or as two shots 56 days apart. TCRbeta repertoire sequencing served as the tool for gauging how specific and how broad the SARS-CoV-2-reactive T cell receptors were following Ad26.COV2.S vaccination. The TCR-sequenced set comprised around 32 samples: about 19 Ad26.COV2.S vaccine recipients, 5 placebo recipients and 8 SARS-CoV-2 convalescent individuals. Participants in the trial were split at random into five groups of five each, receiving low-dose or high-dose Ad26.COV2.S once or twice, or else placebo on both occasions. Investigators remained blinded to trial group allocation during experiments and outcome assessment.

TCRbeta CDR3 regions were sequenced with the immunoSEQ Assay. After extraction, genomic DNA underwent amplification by bias-controlled multiplex PCR, followed by high-throughput sequencing. On the authors' methods: To quantify the absolute abundance of each unique TCRbeta CDR3 region, sequences were collapsed and filtered. T cell fraction was estimated by normalizing TCRbeta template counts to usable DNA, with usable DNA measured through amplification of reference genes found in all nucleated cells. Repertoire TCRs were annotated as SARS-CoV-2-specific by exact matching of V gene, CDR3 amino acid sequence and J gene to a known reactive TCR set. The reference SARS-CoV-2 TCR set was obtained from MIRA and was filtered for enrichment in COVID-19-positive ImmuneCODE repertoires, whereby public or cross-reactive TCRs were removed. Based on the MIRA antigens, annotated TCRs were further analysed at the level of specific ORF or position within ORF. Breadth was defined as annotated unique rearrangements over total unique productive rearrangements; depth was the summed frequency of those rearrangements. Two-sided Wilcoxon rank-sum tests were applied when comparing TCR breadth between groups. Entries here come from immuneACCESS through TCRdb and include only in-frame sequences with V and J called. Some clones fail to appear in such tables; in the studies checked, an unresolved V gene covers under half of the shortfall, and the cause of the remainder is unknown. Clone size and the V and J calls come from that table; the DNA yielded D and trimming. This sample comprises 400,000 to 450,000 clones, 80% to 95% of them detected only once. 12% of the sample is taken by the ten largest.

Details on this clone: The antigen it recognizes is unknown. Base-call qualities are not available, and no considerably larger clone is one nucleotide away.

The intended sense of this specimen's treatment or condition label: over 15 received Ad26.COV2.S at low or high dose, single or two shots; several received placebo; per-sample allocation not given. For vaccine and placebo recipients, the sequenced repertoires came from samples collected on day 63 after the first injection. Cohort 1b enrolled roughly 25 adults aged 18-55 years at a single site in Boston, USA, between 29 July and 7 August 2020. Ad26.COV2.S consisted of a replication-incompetent adenovirus type 26 vector by which a prefusion-stabilized SARS-CoV-2 spike protein from the original Wuhan strain was expressed. Points the paper makes about the study in general: The authors noted that the TCR breadth and depth analyses may have underestimated total T cell responses. Non-spike TCR breadth was comparable between vaccine and placebo recipients, consistent with the vaccine containing only spike. After vaccination, spike-specific CD8+ and CD4+ T cell responses were reported to show substantial breadth. Higher spike-specific TCR breadth was observed in Ad26.COV2.S recipients than in placebo recipients (P = 0.0014). Comparing responses between vaccine doses or regimens was not something the study was powered to do.

Measured from the cysteine to the phenylalanine, the CDR3 is 15 residues long. The entry retains the CDR3 DNA only, 45 bases that are in frame from base 1. Cut back by 1 base and 8 bases, the V and J ends lie 15 bases apart. From the germline V gene (reference sequence), CDR1 is LNHDA and CDR2 is SQIVND. The chain was built from TRBV19 and TRBJ2-1, and possibly TRBD2, on 6 matching bases. The sequencing here drew on peripheral blood, taken in a trial of Ad26.COV2.S vaccine versus placebo. The receptor was isolated from a person between 18 and 65 years old who received the Ad26.COV2.S COVID-19 vaccine or a placebo. The CDR3 protein: CASSIGSTSIDEQFF. The DNA sequence follows: TGTGCCAGTAGTATAGGCTCGACTAGTATAGATGAGCAGTTCTTC.